This T cell receptor (beta chain) was sequenced in a study of blood T cell repertoires in COVID-19. The germline gives CDR1 MNHEY, CDR2 SVGAGI. The length of the CDR3 is 13 residues. V shed 6 bases and J shed 2 bases, with 10 bases lying between them. Only in-frame clones appear in the TCRdb table, and some are missing; sequencing was by immunoSEQ multiplex PCR. The table shows 130,000 to 150,000 clones, with 87% occurring only once. The chain recombines TRBV6-5 with TRBJ1-2; no clear D. The sample consisted of peripheral blood. This TCR derives from a woman between 45 and 65 years old with active or convalescent COVID-19. CDR3 bases: TGTGCCAGCAGGCCAGGCGAAAACTATGGCTACACCTTC. This gives the protein CASRPGENYGYTF.